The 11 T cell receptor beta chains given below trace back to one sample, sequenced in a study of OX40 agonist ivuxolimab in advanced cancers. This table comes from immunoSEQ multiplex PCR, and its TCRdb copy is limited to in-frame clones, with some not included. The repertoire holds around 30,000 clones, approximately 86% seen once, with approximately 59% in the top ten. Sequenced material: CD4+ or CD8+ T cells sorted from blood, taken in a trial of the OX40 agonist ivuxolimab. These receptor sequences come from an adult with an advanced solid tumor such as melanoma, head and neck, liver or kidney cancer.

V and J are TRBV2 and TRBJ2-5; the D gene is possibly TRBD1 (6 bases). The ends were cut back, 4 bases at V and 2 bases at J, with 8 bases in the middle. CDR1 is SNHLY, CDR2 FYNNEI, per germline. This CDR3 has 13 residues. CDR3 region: CASSGGPQETQYF. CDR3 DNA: TGTGCCAGCAGTGGGGGGCCTCAAGAGACCCAGTACTTC.

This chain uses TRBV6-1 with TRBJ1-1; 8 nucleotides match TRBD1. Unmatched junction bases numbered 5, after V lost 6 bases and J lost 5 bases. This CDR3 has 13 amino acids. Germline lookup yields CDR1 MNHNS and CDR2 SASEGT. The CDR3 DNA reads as TGTGCCAGCAGGGACAGGGAGGGGACTGAAGCTTTCTTT. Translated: CASRDREGTEAFF.

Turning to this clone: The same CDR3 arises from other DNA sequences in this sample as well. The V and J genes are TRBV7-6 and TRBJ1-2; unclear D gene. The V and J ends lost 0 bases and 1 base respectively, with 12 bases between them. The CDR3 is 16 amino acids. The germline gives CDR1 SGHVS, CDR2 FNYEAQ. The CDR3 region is CASSLAGRAINYGYTF. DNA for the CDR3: TGTGCCAGCAGCTTAGCAGGTCGGGCAATTAACTATGGCTACACCTTC.

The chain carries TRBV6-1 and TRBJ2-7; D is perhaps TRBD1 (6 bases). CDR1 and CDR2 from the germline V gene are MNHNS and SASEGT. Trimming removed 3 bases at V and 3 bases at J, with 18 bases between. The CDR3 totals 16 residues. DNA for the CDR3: TGTGCCAGCAGTGATACATTTTTTACAGGGCTCTACGAGCAGTACTTC. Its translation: CASSDTFFTGLYEQYF.

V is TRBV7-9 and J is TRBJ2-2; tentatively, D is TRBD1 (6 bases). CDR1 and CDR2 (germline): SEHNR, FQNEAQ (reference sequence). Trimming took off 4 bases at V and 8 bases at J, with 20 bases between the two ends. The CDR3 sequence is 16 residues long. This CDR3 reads CASSSPYAGEIGELFF. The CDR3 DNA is TGTGCCAGCAGCTCCCCCTATGCAGGGGAAATAGGGGAGCTGTTTTTT. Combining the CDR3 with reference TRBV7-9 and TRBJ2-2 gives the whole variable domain DTGVSQNPRHKITKRGQNVTFRCDPISEHNRLYWYRQTLGQGPEFLTYFQNEAQLEKSRLLSDRFSAERPKGSFSTLEIQRTEQGDSAMYLCASSSPYAGEIGELFFGEGSRLTVL.

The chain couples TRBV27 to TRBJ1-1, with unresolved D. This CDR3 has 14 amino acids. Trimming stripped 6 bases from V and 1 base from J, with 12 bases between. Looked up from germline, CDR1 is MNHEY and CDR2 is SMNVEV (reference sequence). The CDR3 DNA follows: TGTGCCAGCAGCCCCCTGGGGAGGAACACTGAAGCTTTCTTT. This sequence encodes CASSPLGRNTEAFF.

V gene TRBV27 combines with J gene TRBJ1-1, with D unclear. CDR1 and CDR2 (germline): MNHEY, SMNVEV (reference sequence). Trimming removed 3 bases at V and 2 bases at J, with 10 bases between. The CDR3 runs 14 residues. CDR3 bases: TGTGCCAGCAGTTTGACCGGGAGCAACACTGAAGCTTTCTTT. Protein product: CASSLTGSNTEAFF.

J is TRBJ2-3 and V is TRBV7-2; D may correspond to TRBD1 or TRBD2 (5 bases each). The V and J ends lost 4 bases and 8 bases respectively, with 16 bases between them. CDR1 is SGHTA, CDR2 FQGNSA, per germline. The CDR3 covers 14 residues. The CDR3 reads CASSSPRDPITQYF. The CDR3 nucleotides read TGTGCCAGCAGCTCACCCCGGGACCCCATTACGCAGTATTTT.

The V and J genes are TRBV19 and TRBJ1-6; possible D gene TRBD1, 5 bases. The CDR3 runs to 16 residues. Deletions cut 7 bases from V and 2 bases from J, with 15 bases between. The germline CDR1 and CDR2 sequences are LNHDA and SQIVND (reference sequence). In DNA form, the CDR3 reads TGTGCCAGTACCCTAAGTCGAGGGGCCTATAATTCACCCCTCCACTTT. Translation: CASTLSRGAYNSPLHF.

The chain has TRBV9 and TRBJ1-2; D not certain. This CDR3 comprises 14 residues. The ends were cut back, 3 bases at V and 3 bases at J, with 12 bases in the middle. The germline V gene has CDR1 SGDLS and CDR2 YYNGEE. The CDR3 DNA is TGTGCCAGCAGCGGCTCAGGACGGGACTATGGCTACACCTTC. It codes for CASSGSGRDYGYTF.

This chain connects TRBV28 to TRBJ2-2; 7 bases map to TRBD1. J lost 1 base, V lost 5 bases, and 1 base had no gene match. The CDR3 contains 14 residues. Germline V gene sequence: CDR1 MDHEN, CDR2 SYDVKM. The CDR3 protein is CASSQGVNTGELFF. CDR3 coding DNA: TGTGCCAGCAGTCAGGGGGTGAACACCGGGGAGCTGTTTTTT.